The subject of this entry is one T cell receptor beta chain. Its antigen remains unknown. The CDR3 totals 15 residues. The germline gives CDR1 LGHDT, CDR2 YNNKEL (reference sequence). Trimming removed 6 bases from V and 0 bases from J, with 11 bases in between. These data originate in a study of breast tumors, draining lymph nodes, adjacent tissues. Study results and caveats: Luminal-like breast cancer showed significantly higher tumor–nontumor repertoire similarity than basal-like. That most tumor T cells come from lymph nodes remained unproven. Tumors had less TCR diversity than lymph nodes, more than nontumor tissue.

Axillary draining lymph nodes of breast cancer patients supplied the node samples. One entry per CDR3 protein results from TCRdb running MiXCR on the multiplex PCR reads. The sample yields 250,000 or so distinct CDR3 sequences, under 35% seen once. The sample taken for sequencing was axillary lymph node tissue. The chain joins TRBV3-1 to TRBJ1-4; the D gene is possibly TRBD1 (5 bases). This receptor was identified in a female donor with breast cancer. Some clones in this sample may be carry-over from other donors' samples. CDR3 region: CASSGGHSTNEKLFF. The CDR3 DNA follows: TGTGCCAGCAGTGGCGGACACTCAACTAATGAAAAACTGTTTTTT.